This TCR beta chain was documented in a study of shared clonotypes between healthy human individuals. Across the whole study: Every donor yielded three CD4 naive, three CD4 memory, two CD8 naive and one CD8 memory plate. Study findings and constraints: There were few donors, and this limited the genetic and exposure-history diversity represented. Memory subsets generally showed smaller estimated richness than naive subsets did.

TCRdb's table, derived via immunoSEQ multiplex PCR, lists solely in-frame clones and lacks some. Of 660,000 or so clones in the sample, about 95% are singletons; the top ten hold approximately 0.1%. CD45RO-negative CD8 cells positively selected for CCR7 made up the naive population, which excluded terminally differentiated effector memory CD45RA+ cells. Those who donated were healthy HIV-negative adults, with no recent acute infections or vaccinations reported. In its sample, this clone was seen once. Its antigen is not known. This CDR3 has 11 amino acids. CDR1 and CDR2 from the germline V gene are SGHAT and FQNNGV.

The chain uses TRBV11-2 and TRBJ2-5; D gene uncertain. The J call may be wrong; the DNA end is better matched by TRBJ2-7. The source is a woman aged 25 to 45 in good health. The sequenced sample was naive CD8+ T cells sorted from blood. CDR3 protein: CASSLGIEQYF. The CDR3, as DNA: TGTGCCAGCAGCTTAGGGATCGAGCAGTACTTC.